This is a list of T cell receptor beta chains from one sample in a study of CD8 T cells in Susac syndrome. TCRdb fed the immunoSEQ multiplex PCR reads into MiXCR, producing one record per CDR3 protein. The sample has roughly 200,000 distinct CDR3 sequences, about 94% seen once. The sample taken for sequencing was CD4+ T cells from PBMCs. These receptor sequences come from a human donor in good health. The CDR3 runs from the conserved cysteine through the conserved F or W. A D gene is named only where the DNA matches it firmly. The listing skips clone size in some rows; elsewhere it reads once, few, many or a size class.

V gene,clone size,D gene,J gene,CDR3 DNA,CDR3 protein
TRBV7-2,.,TRBD2,TRBJ2-3,TGTGCCAGCAGCCAGCGACTAGCGGGAGGGCCAGATACGCAGTATTTT,CASSQRLAGGPDTQYF
TRBV2,.,.,TRBJ1-2,TGTGCCAGCAGTGTGTCAGGGAAGGGAAATGGCTACACCTTC,CASSVSGKGNGYTF
TRBV6-5,.,.,TRBJ2-7,TGTGCCAGCAGCCGGGCAGGGGTCTCCTACGAGCAGTACTTC,CASSRAGVSYEQYF
TRBV20-1,.,.,TRBJ2-1,TGCAGTGCTGTGCGGGACAGCTACAATGAGCAGTTCTTC,CSAVRDSYNEQFF
TRBV20-1,.,.,TRBJ2-1,TGCAGTGCTAGAGCTGGAAGATGGAATGAGCAGTTCTTC,CSARAGRWNEQFF
TRBV2,.,.,TRBJ1-5,TGTGCCAGCAGTGCAGATGAACAGCCCCAGCATTTT,CASSADEQPQHF
TRBV30,.,.,TRBJ1-2,TGTGCCTGGAGTGCGGGGACCGGTGGCTACACCTTC,CAWSAGTGGYTF
TRBV30,.,.,TRBJ1-2,TGTGCCTGGAGTACGGCGTTTGGTGGCGGCTACACCTTC,CAWSTAFGGGYTF
TRBV5-1,once,.,TRBJ1-2,TGCGCCAGCAACCAGCCGGGAAGTGGCTACACCTTC,CASNQPGSGYTF
TRBV18,.,.,TRBJ2-1,TGTGCCAGCTCACCACGAGACGGGAATGAGCAGTTCTTC,CASSPRDGNEQFF
TRBV7-9,.,.,TRBJ2-7,TGTGCCAGCGGAGAGATCGAGCAGTACTTC,CASGEIEQYF
TRBV5-6,.,TRBD1,TRBJ2-3,TGTGCCAGCAGCTGGGGACAGGCAGATACGCAGTATTTT,CASSWGQADTQYF
TRBV27,once,.,TRBJ1-2,TGTGCCAGCGGGGACGTGGGCCCGGGCGGCTACACCTTC,CASGDVGPGGYTF
TRBV2,.,.,TRBJ2-7,TGTGCCAGCAGAGTTGGGGCTAGCCAATACTACGAGCAGTACTTC,CASRVGASQYYEQYF
TRBV27,.,.,TRBJ1-5,TGTGCCAGCAGTTTATCTGCGACGGGCAATCAGCCCCAGCATTTT,CASSLSATGNQPQHF
TRBV29-1,.,.,TRBJ2-5,TGCAGCGTTGTACTATACCAAGAGACCCAGTACTTC,CSVVLYQETQYF
TRBV29-1,.,TRBD1,TRBJ2-7,TGCAGCGTAAACAGGGGTCCCGACGAGCAGTACTTC,CSVNRGPDEQYF
TRBV29-1,.,.,TRBJ1-2,TGCAGCGTTGGTTTGAGACAAGCGTATGGCTACACCTTC,CSVGLRQAYGYTF
TRBV6-2/TRBV6-3,.,.,TRBJ2-5,TGTGCCAGCAGTTACATACAGGGACGAGAGACCCAGTACTTC,CASSYIQGRETQYF
TRBV6-5,.,TRBD1,TRBJ2-1,TGTGCCACCCTCCGGACAGGTCTCAATGAGCAGTTCTTC,CATLRTGLNEQFF
TRBV30,.,.,TRBJ1-1,TGTGCCTGGAGGGGTACAGGGAGAGGCACTGAAGCTTTCTTT,CAWRGTGRGTEAFF
TRBV29-1,once,TRBD2,TRBJ2-3,TGCAGCGCCCAACGGGGGGGCAGGGACAGCACAGATACGCAGTATTTT,CSAQRGGRDSTDTQYF
TRBV4-1,.,TRBD2,TRBJ2-7,TGCGCCAGCAGCCAAGATTGGCTAGCGGGAGGTGGCGAGCAGTACTTC,CASSQDWLAGGGEQYF
TRBV29-1,.,.,TRBJ2-2,TGCAGCGTTGAACCAGGCCAAAACACCGGGGAGCTGTTTTTT,CSVEPGQNTGELFF
TRBV7-6,.,TRBD2,TRBJ2-3,TGTGCCAGCAGCCGCTGGGTAGCGGGAGGGCAAGATACGCAGTATTTT,CASSRWVAGGQDTQYF
TRBV29-1,.,.,TRBJ2-5,TGCAGCGCCCTCGAAGGGACCCAGTACTTC,CSALEGTQYF
TRBV30,once,.,TRBJ2-2,TGTGCCTGGAATCGAGCGAACACCGGGGAGCTGTTTTTT,CAWNRANTGELFF
TRBV9,few,.,TRBJ1-2,TGTGCCAGCAGCGTAGACGCTAACTATGGCTACACCTTC,CASSVDANYGYTF
TRBV12-3/TRBV12-4,.,TRBD2,TRBJ2-7,TGTGCCAGCAGTTTGACTGTCCGAGGGGTGTCTAGCGGGAGACACGAGCAGTACTTC,CASSLTVRGVSSGRHEQYF
TRBV11-2,.,.,TRBJ2-7,TGTGCCAGCAGCTTAGCGGGATGGGAGCAGTACTTC,CASSLAGWEQYF
TRBV29-1,.,.,TRBJ1-2,TGCAGCGTCGTGACACAATTACCTGGCTACACCTTC,CSVVTQLPGYTF
TRBV30,once,.,TRBJ2-2,TGTGCCTGGAAGCGGGTAGAGAGGAACACCGGGGAGCTGTTTTTT,CAWKRVERNTGELFF
TRBV5-1,.,.,TRBJ2-7,TGCGCCAGCAGCTTGGGACAGGTAGGGTACGAGCAGTACTTC,CASSLGQVGYEQYF
TRBV3-1,.,TRBD1,TRBJ1-4,TGTGCCAGCAGCCAAGGTACAGGGGGTTATGAAAAACTGTTTTTT,CASSQGTGGYEKLFF
TRBV7-9,few,TRBD1,TRBJ2-1,TGTGCCAGCAGCTTGGGGACAGGGACCTACAATGAGCAGTTCTTC,CASSLGTGTYNEQFF
TRBV20-1,.,.,TRBJ2-3,TGCAGTGCTAGCGGGAATAGAGATACGCAGTATTTT,CSASGNRDTQYF
TRBV30,.,.,TRBJ2-7,TGTGCCTGTCCCCGGGACGGAAGCTCCTACGAGCAGTACTTC,CACPRDGSSYEQYF
TRBV11-3,few,.,TRBJ2-5,TGTGCCAGCAGCCCGGGGCCCGGGAAGGGGGAGACCCAGTACTTC,CASSPGPGKGETQYF
TRBV28,.,.,TRBJ1-2,TGTGCCAGCAGTTCCGAGACACCCTATGGCTACACCTTC,CASSSETPYGYTF
TRBV12-3/TRBV12-4,.,.,TRBJ2-3,TGTGCCAGCAGTGCGACTGGAGATACGCAGTATTTT,CASSATGDTQYF
TRBV14,.,TRBD1,TRBJ1-2,TGTGCCAGCAGCCAAGATCTCAGGGACAGGGATGGCTACACCTTC,CASSQDLRDRDGYTF
TRBV9,.,TRBD2,TRBJ2-1,TGTGCCAGCAGCCCCGGACTAGCGAGACTGGGCTACAATGAGCAGTTCTTC,CASSPGLARLGYNEQFF
TRBV3-1,.,.,TRBJ2-2,TGTGCCAGCAGCCCCGGTGGGTCGAACACCGGGGAGCTGTTTTTT,CASSPGGSNTGELFF